This paragraph reports one T cell receptor (beta chain). Its cognate antigen is unknown. Using viral peptide pools, the ViraFEST assay grew out antigen-specific CD4+ T cells prior to sequencing. At the end of about ten days of culture, CD4+ T cells were isolated. Each participant was administered two doses of either the BNT162b2 or the mRNA-1273 vaccine. Nucleocapsid antibodies were negative in the vaccine recipients, who had never had SARS-CoV-2 infection. Cultures used over 1.5 million PBMC per well, approximately 9.6 IU/ml IL-2 and 9.5 to 10 ug/ml peptides. TCRdb's copy holds only in-frame clones and misses some; the assay was immunoSEQ multiplex PCR. The sample lists 29,000 or so clones; 74% were seen once. The record originates from a study of vaccination effects on CD4 cells after COVID-19. V gave up 5 bases and J gave up 4 bases, with 10 bases separating them. The CDR3 runs 13 residues.

This TCR came from a human donor who received a COVID-19 vaccine. The chain joins TRBV12-3 or TRBV12-4 to TRBJ2-3; possibly TRBD1 or TRBD2 for D (6 bases each). The sequencing used CD4+ T cells from PBMCs cultured with HCoV-OC43 spike peptides, collected after COVID-19 vaccination. Subset described: HCoV-OC43 spike overlapping peptide pool stimulation. In DNA, the CDR3 is TGTGCCAGCAGTATAGGGGGGCCAGATACGCAGTATTTT. Protein: CASSIGGPDTQYF.